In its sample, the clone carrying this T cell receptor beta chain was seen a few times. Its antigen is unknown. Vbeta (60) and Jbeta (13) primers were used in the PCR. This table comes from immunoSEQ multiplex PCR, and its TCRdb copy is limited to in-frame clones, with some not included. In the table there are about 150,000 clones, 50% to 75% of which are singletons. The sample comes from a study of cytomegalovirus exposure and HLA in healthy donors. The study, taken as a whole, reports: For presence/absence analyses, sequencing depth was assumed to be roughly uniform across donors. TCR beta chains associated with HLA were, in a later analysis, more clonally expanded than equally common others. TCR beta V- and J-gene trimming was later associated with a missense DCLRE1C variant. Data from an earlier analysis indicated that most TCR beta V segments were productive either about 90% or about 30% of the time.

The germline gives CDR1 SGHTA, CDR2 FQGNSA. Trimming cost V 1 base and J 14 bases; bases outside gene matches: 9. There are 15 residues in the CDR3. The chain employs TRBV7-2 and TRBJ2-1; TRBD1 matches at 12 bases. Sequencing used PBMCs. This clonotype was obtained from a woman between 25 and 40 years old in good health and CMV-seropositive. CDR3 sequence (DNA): TGTGCCAGCAGCTTAGGGGGACAGGGGGCCCGGAGAGAGTTCTTC. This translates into CASSLGGQGARREFF.